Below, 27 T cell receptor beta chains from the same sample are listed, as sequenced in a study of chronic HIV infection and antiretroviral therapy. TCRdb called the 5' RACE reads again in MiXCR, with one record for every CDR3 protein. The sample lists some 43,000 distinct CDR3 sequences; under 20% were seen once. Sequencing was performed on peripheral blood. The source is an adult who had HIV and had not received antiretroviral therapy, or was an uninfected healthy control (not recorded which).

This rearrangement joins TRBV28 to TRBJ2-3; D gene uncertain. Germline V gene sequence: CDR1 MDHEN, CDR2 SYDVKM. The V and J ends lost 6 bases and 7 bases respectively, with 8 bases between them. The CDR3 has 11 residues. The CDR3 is CASSRTNTQYF. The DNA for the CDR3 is TGTGCCAGCAGCCGCACGAATACGCAGTATTTT.

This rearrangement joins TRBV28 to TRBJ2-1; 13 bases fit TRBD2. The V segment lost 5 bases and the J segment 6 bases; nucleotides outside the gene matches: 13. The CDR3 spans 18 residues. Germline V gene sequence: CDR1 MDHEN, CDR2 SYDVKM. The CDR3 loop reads CASSVLSTSGRAGNEQFF. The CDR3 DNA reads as TGTGCCAGCAGTGTACTATCAACTAGCGGGAGGGCCGGCAATGAGCAGTTCTTC.

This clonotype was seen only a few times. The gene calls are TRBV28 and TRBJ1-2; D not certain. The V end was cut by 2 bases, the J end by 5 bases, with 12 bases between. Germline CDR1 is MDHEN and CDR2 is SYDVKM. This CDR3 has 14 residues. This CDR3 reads CASSLGWRKYGYTF. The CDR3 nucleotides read TGTGCCAGCAGTTTAGGGTGGAGGAAATATGGCTACACCTTC.

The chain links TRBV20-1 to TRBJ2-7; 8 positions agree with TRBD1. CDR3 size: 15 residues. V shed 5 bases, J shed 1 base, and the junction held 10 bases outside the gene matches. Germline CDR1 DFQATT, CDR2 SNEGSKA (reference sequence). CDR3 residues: CSADPDRGYSYEQYF. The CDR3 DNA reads TGCAGTGCTGACCCCGACAGGGGATATTCCTACGAGCAGTACTTC.

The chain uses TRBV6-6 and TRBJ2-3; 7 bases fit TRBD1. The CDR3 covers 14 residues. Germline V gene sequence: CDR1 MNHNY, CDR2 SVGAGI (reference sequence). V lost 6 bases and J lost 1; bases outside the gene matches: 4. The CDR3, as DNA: TGTGCCAGCAGCTCCGGGACAGGCACAGATACGCAGTATTTT. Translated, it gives CASSSGTGTDTQYF.

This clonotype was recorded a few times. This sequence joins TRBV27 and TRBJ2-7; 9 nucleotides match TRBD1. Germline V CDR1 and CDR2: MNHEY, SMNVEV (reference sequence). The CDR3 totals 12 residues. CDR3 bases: TGTGCCAGCAGTTCTCCGGGACAGGGCCAGTCGGTC. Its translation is CASSSPGQGQSV.

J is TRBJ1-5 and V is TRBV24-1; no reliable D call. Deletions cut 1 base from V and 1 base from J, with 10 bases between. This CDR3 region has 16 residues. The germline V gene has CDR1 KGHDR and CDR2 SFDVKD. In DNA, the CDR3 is TGTGCCACCAGTGATTTTTGGGAAGAGAGCAATCAGCCCCAGCATTTT. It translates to CATSDFWEESNQPQHF.

The CDR3 sequence: CSSLAGDSYEQYF. The CDR3 coding sequence is TGCAGCTCCCTAGCTGGCGACTCCTACGAGCAGTACTTC. The V and J genes are TRBV29-1 and TRBJ2-7, with TRBD2 as a possible D gene (5 bases). Trimming removed 8 bases from V and 0 bases from J, with 14 bases in between. Germline assignment: CDR1 SQVTM and CDR2 ANQGSEA. The CDR3 runs 13 residues.

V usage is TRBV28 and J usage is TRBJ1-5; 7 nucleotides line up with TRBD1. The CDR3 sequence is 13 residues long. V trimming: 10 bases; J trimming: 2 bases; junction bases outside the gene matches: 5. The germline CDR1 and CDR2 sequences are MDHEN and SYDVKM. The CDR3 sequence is CATTGTGNQPQHF. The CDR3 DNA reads TGTGCCACCACCGGGACAGGCAATCAGCCCCAGCATTTT.

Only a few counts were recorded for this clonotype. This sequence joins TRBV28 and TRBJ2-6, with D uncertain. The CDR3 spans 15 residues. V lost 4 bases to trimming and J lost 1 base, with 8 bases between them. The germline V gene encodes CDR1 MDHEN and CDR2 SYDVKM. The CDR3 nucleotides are TGTGCCAGCAGTTCCCCCAGTTCTGGGGCCAACGTCCTGACTTTC. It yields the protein CASSSPSSGANVLTF.

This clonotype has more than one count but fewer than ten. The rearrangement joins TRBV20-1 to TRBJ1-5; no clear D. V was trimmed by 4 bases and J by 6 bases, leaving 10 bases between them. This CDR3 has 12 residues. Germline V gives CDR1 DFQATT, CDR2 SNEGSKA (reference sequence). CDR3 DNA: TGCAGTGCTAAAATGGGTGGTCAGCCCCAGCATTTT. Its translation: CSAKMGGQPQHF.

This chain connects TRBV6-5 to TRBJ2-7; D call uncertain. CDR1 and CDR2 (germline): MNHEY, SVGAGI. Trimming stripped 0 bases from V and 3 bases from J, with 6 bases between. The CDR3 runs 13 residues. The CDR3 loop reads CASSYSYFYEQYF. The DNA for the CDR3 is TGTGCCAGCAGTTACTCGTATTTCTACGAGCAGTACTTC.

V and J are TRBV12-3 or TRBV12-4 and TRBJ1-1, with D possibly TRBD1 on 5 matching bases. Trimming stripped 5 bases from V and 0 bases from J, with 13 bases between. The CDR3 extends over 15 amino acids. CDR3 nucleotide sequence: TGTGCCAGCAGTAACAATAGACAGCTGAACACTGAAGCTTTCTTT. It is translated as CASSNNRQLNTEAFF.

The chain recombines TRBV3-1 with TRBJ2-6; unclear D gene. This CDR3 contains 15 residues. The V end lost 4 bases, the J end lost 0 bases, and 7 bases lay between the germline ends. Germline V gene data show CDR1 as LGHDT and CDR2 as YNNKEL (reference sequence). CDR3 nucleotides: TGTGCCAGCAGCCCCACCCTCTCTGGGGCCAACGTCCTGACTTTC. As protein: CASSPTLSGANVLTF.

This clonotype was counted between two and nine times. DNA of the CDR3: TGCGCCAGCAGGAGGATCGGGACAACCTACGAGCAGTACTTC. It encodes CASRRIGTTYEQYF. The V call is TRBV4-1, the J call TRBJ2-7; a weak D match, TRBD1 (6 bases). Germline V lookup: CDR1 MGHRA, CDR2 YSYEKL. This CDR3 has 14 amino acids. Trimming shortened V by 6 bases and J by 2 bases, and 14 bases separated the two germline ends.

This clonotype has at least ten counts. The CDR3 protein is CASSSSGLAGVRKNIQYF. The CDR3 nucleotides are TGTGCCAGCAGTTCGTCCGGACTAGCAGGGGTTCGGAAAAACATTCAGTACTTC. V gene TRBV6-5 combines with J gene TRBJ2-4, with 8 nucleotides matching TRBD2. The CDR3 is 18 residues long. V dropped 4 bases and J dropped 4; count of bases not matched to a gene: 15. Germline loops: CDR1 MNHEY, CDR2 SVGAGI.

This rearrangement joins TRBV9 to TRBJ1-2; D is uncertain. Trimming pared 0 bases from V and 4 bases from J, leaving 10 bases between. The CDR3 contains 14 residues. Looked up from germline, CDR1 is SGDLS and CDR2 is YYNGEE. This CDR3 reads CASSVGPSSYGYTF. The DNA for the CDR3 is TGTGCCAGCAGCGTAGGACCCAGCAGCTATGGCTACACCTTC.

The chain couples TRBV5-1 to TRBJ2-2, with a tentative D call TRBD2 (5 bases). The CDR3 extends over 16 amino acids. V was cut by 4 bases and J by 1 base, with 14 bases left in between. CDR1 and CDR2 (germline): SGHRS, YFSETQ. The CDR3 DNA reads TGCGCCAGCAGCGCGCTTGGGGAGATGAACACCGGGGAGCTGTTTTTT. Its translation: CASSALGEMNTGELFF.

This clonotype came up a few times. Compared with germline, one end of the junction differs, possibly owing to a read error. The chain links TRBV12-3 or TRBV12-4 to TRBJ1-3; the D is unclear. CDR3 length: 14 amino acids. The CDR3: CTSSSPSSGNTIYF. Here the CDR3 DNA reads TGTACCAGCAGTTCACCGTCCTCTGGAAACACCATATATTTT.

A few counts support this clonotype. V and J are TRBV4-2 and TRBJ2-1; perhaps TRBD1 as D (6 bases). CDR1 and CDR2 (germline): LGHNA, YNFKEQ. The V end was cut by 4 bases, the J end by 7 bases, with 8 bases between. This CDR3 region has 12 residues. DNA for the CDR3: TGTGCCAGCAGCCGGGGGCCGAATGAGCAGTTCTTC. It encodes CASSRGPNEQFF.

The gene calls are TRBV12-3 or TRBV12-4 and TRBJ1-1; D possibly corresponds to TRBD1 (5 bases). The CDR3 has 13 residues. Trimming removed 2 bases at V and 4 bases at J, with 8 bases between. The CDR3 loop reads CASSLLRGTEAFF. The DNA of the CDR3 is TGTGCCAGCAGTTTATTGAGGGGCACTGAAGCTTTCTTT.

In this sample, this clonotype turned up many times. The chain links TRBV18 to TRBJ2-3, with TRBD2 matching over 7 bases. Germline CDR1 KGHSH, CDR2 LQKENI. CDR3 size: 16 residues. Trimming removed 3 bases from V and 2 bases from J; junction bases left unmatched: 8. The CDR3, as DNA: TGTGCCAGCTCACCGAGATCAGCGGGATTCACAGATACGCAGTATTTT. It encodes CASSPRSAGFTDTQYF.

The CDR3 DNA reads as TGTGCCAGCAGTTTATGGGCGGCCACCTATGGCTACACCTTC. The encoded protein is CASSLWAATYGYTF. The chain joins TRBV28 to TRBJ1-2; the D is unclear. Trimming removed 0 bases from V and 4 bases from J, with 9 bases in between. The CDR3 contains 14 residues. Germline V gene lookup returns CDR1 MDHEN and CDR2 SYDVKM.

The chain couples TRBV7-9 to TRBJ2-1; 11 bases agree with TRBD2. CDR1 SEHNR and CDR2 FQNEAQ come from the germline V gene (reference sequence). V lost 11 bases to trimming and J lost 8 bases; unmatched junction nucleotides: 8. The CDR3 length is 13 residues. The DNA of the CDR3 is TGTGCCGGAACTAGCGGGAGAAACGATGAGCAGTTCTTC. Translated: CAGTSGRNDEQFF.

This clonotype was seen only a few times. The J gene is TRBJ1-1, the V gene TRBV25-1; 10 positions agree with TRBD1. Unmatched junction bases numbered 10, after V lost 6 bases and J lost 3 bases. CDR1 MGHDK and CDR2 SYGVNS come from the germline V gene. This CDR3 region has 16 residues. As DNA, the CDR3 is TGTGCCAGCAGAATGACAGGGGGCGCCCCGGACACTGAAGCTTTCTTT. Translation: CASRMTGGAPDTEAFF.

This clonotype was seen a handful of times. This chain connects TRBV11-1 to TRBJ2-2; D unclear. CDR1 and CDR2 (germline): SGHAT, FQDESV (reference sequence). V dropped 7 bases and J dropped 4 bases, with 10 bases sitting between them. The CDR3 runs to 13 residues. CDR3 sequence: CASILDPTGELFF. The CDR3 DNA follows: TGTGCCAGCATCCTCGACCCCACCGGGGAGCTGTTTTTT.

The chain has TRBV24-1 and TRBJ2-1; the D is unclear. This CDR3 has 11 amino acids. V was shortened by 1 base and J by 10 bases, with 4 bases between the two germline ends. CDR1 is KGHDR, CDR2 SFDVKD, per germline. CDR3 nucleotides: TGTGCCACCAGTGATTTCGGGGAGCAGTTCTTC. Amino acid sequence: CATSDFGEQFF.